These 6 T cell receptor beta chains share one sample of origin, sequenced in a study of T cell responses to AZD1222 COVID-19 vaccine. Data came from immunoSEQ multiplex PCR; TCRdb stores just in-frame clones and leaves some out. This sample has 150,000 to 200,000 clones, with 85% to 95% found just once. Specimen: peripheral blood, collected on day 0 of AZD1222 vaccination. The receptors come from an adult in good health.

This chain links TRBV29-1 with TRBJ2-1; D call uncertain. The CDR3 runs 11 residues. Trimming shortened V by 5 bases and J by 4 bases, and 6 bases separated the two germline ends. CDR1 and CDR2 from the germline V gene are SQVTM and ANQGSEA. The CDR3 DNA is TGCAGCGTTTACGTGTACAATGAGCAGTTCTTC. It yields the protein CSVYVYNEQFF.

The chain carries TRBV28 and TRBJ2-3; D is unresolved. Germline-derived CDR1 and CDR2 are MDHEN and SYDVKM. V was trimmed by 2 bases and J by 0 bases, leaving 6 bases between them. The length of the CDR3 is 14 residues. The CDR3 protein is CASSLVASTDTQYF. CDR3 DNA: TGTGCCAGCAGTTTAGTGGCTAGCACAGATACGCAGTATTTT.

The chain couples TRBV2 to TRBJ1-5; D unclear. CDR1 is SNHLY and CDR2 is FYNNEI in the germline V gene. The CDR3 has 13 amino acids. The ends were cut back, 7 bases at V and 0 bases at J, with 7 bases in the middle. In DNA, the CDR3 is TGTGCCAGCATCCGGGATAGCAATCAGCCCCAGCATTTT. This gives the protein CASIRDSNQPQHF. The whole variable domain, filled in from reference TRBV2 and TRBJ1-5, reads EPEVTQTPSHQVTQMGQEVILRCVPISNHLYFYWYRQILGQKVEFLVSFYNNEISEKSEIFDDQFSVERPDGSNFTLKIRSTKLEDSAMYFCASIRDSNQPQHFGDGTRLSIL.

V gene TRBV3-1 (or the pseudogene TRBV3-2) combines with J gene TRBJ2-7, with D possibly called TRBD1 or TRBD2 (5 bases each). The CDR3 sequence is 14 residues long. V was cut by 3 bases and J by 6 bases, with 15 bases left in between. Germline loops: CDR1 LGHDT, CDR2 YNNKEL (reference sequence). DNA for the CDR3: TGTGCCAGCAGCCAGGGACCGAGACGTGGCGAGCAGTACTTC. Its protein product is CASSQGPRRGEQYF.

V gene TRBV7-9 combines with J gene TRBJ2-3; 11 nucleotides agree with TRBD2. Germline lookup yields CDR1 SEHNR and CDR2 FQNEAQ (reference sequence). The J segment lost 4 bases and the V segment lost 5 bases, leaving 11 bases of the junction unmatched. The CDR3 length is 17 residues. The chain's CDR3 is CASSPNLRLAGPDTQYF. DNA of the CDR3: TGTGCCAGCAGCCCCAATCTCAGACTAGCGGGGCCAGATACGCAGTATTTT.

This chain joins TRBV28 and TRBJ1-5; 7 bases align to TRBD1. The CDR3 extends over 12 amino acids. Germline trimming cut 9 bases from V and 4 bases from J; bases unmatched to any gene: 3. In germline, CDR1 is MDHEN, CDR2 SYDVKM. The CDR3 reads CASYRGNQPQHF. CDR3 nucleotides: TGTGCCAGTTACAGGGGAAATCAGCCCCAGCATTTT. The full variable domain, with the rest looked up from reference TRBV28 and TRBJ1-5, is DVKVTQSSRYLVKRTGEKVFLECVQDMDHENMFWYRQDPGLGLRLIYFSYDVKMKEKGDIPEGYSVSREKKERFSLILESASTNQTSMYLCASYRGNQPQHFGDGTRLSIL.